The entry below gives a single TCR beta chain sequence along with its context. This specimen belongs to a study of blood T cell repertoires in COVID-19. Across the study: The samples span acute and convalescent COVID-19 from the United States, Italy and Spain. Sources were T cells, B-cell-depleted T cells, or PBMCs; the material itself was cDNA or gDNA.

The V end was cut by 1 base, the J end by 5 bases, with 16 bases between. The CDR3 loop spans 15 amino acids. Germline V gene data show CDR1 as SGHNT and CDR2 as YYREEE (reference sequence). Authors' data handling: Estimation of nucleated cell counts was performed using reference gene primer amplification. Assay used: immunoSEQ multiplex PCR; TCRdb lists only in-frame clones, some missing. V and J calls and clone size are given by that table; D and trimming were obtained from the DNA. The data show around 99,000 clones, with more than 80% seen just once and about 5.3% held by the top ten. J is TRBJ2-7 and V is TRBV5-4; possibly TRBD1 for D (6 bases). This TCR was sampled from a man aged 40-49 years with active or convalescent COVID-19. Sequenced input: peripheral blood. DNA for the CDR3: TGTGCCAGCAGCTTGAGTCAGGGGACGGCCGACGAGCAGTACTTC. This gives the protein CASSLSQGTADEQYF.